A selection of T cell receptor beta chains follows, all from one sample in a study of cytomegalovirus exposure and HLA in healthy donors. Libraries were prepared by immunoSEQ multiplex PCR; TCRdb keeps only in-frame clonotypes and omits some of them. The top ten hold around 7.7% of the sample, which has around 99,000 clones, around 73% seen once. Sequenced sample: PBMCs. Every receptor here comes from a man in his forties in good health and CMV-seronegative. CDR3s leave out the opening cysteine and the closing phenylalanine or tryptophan.

V gene: TRBV9
J gene: TRBJ2-2
CDR3 protein: ASSVAPLDTGELF

V gene: TRBV7-2
J gene: TRBJ1-5
CDR3 protein: ASSRKGQGYQPQH

V gene: TRBV5-1
J gene: TRBJ2-5
CDR3 protein: ASSLVRETQY

V gene: TRBV9
J gene: TRBJ2-1
CDR3 protein: ASSSLAGTYNEQF

V gene: TRBV4-3
J gene: TRBJ2-7
CDR3 protein: ASSQGDSGGLTYEQY

V gene: TRBV2
J gene: TRBJ1-5
CDR3 protein: ASTPDRGGQNQPQH

V gene: TRBV6-5
J gene: TRBJ2-7
CDR3 protein: ASSYLSGTGHGEQY

V gene: TRBV7-2
J gene: TRBJ1-2
CDR3 protein: ASSLDRTDYLYGYT

V gene: TRBV5-6
J gene: TRBJ2-5
CDR3 protein: ASSFGVRGATQY

V gene: TRBV5-5
J gene: TRBJ1-4
CDR3 protein: ASSNGIRVPLTNEKLF

V gene: TRBV7-6
J gene: TRBJ1-6
CDR3 protein: ASSLDRGGRNSPLH

V gene: TRBV4-2
J gene: TRBJ2-5
CDR3 protein: ASSQQRGGPETQY

V gene: TRBV5-6
J gene: TRBJ2-2
CDR3 protein: ASSIGSRGRTGELF

V gene: TRBV4-2
J gene: TRBJ1-6
CDR3 protein: ASSQDPDNSPLH

V gene: TRBV7-3
J gene: TRBJ1-1
CDR3 protein: ASSLGTGLNTEAF

V gene: TRBV5-1
J gene: TRBJ1-4
CDR3 protein: ASSLTTGTGNEKLF

V gene: TRBV27
J gene: TRBJ2-7
CDR3 protein: ASSNGRGATYEQY

V gene: TRBV7-2
J gene: TRBJ1-1
CDR3 protein: ASSLGYVLTGLNTEAF

V gene: TRBV15
J gene: TRBJ1-6
CDR3 protein: ATSGGGYNSPLH

V gene: TRBV19
J gene: TRBJ1-1
CDR3 protein: ASSQYLDRVNTEAF

V gene: TRBV28
J gene: TRBJ1-2
CDR3 protein: ASSFHGTGDGYT

V gene: TRBV11-2
J gene: TRBJ2-7
CDR3 protein: ASSLRLEGGNEQY

V gene: TRBV2
J gene: TRBJ1-5
CDR3 protein: ASKPGHNQPQH

V gene: TRBV30
J gene: TRBJ2-3
CDR3 protein: AWSATSTSTDTQY

V gene: TRBV6-4
J gene: TRBJ1-2
CDR3 protein: ASSDFTGGGSFGYT

V gene: TRBV5-1
J gene: TRBJ2-7
CDR3 protein: ASSPLGGVGDYEQY

V gene: TRBV5-5
J gene: TRBJ2-1
CDR3 protein: ASRPTGYNEQF

V gene: TRBV7-9
J gene: TRBJ2-3
CDR3 protein: ASSRSGGGTDTQY

V gene: TRBV25-1
J gene: TRBJ1-2
CDR3 protein: ASSVRQGCGYT

V gene: TRBV7-2
J gene: .
CDR3 protein: ASSLEPRRGQVEQY

V gene: TRBV5-1
J gene: TRBJ2-3
CDR3 protein: ASSLGGTATDTQY

V gene: TRBV15
J gene: TRBJ2-1
CDR3 protein: ATSRDRGGSYNEQF

V gene: TRBV7-2
J gene: TRBJ2-7
CDR3 protein: ASSSRIAGGYEQY

V gene: TRBV5-6
J gene: TRBJ1-1
CDR3 protein: ASSYLQGAQGTEAF

V gene: TRBV19
J gene: TRBJ2-7
CDR3 protein: ASRSVWDNYEQY

V gene: TRBV5-1
J gene: TRBJ2-5
CDR3 protein: ASRSGLQETQY

V gene: TRBV4-2
J gene: TRBJ2-3
CDR3 protein: ASSQAQLASTDTQY

V gene: TRBV18
J gene: TRBJ1-5
CDR3 protein: ASSPGRGYNQPQH

V gene: TRBV18
J gene: TRBJ2-2
CDR3 protein: ASSPRVAGGELF

V gene: TRBV29-1
J gene: TRBJ1-5
CDR3 protein: SVRGNNQPQH

V gene: TRBV11-2
J gene: TRBJ1-1
CDR3 protein: ASSFPPTGNTEAF

V gene: TRBV7-9
J gene: TRBJ1-4
CDR3 protein: ASSPGTGGFWDEKLF

V gene: TRBV5-6
J gene: TRBJ2-4
CDR3 protein: ASSFTGLAKNIQY

V gene: TRBV7-2
J gene: TRBJ2-7
CDR3 protein: ASSLGGLAGGLYPQY

V gene: TRBV7-3
J gene: TRBJ2-1
CDR3 protein: ASSPQVGANEQF

V gene: TRBV6-8
J gene: TRBJ1-3
CDR3 protein: ASSRQGGNTIY

V gene: TRBV9
J gene: TRBJ2-5
CDR3 protein: ASSAGDSPQETQY

V gene: TRBV7-2
J gene: TRBJ1-5
CDR3 protein: ASSLAPTGHNQPQH

V gene: TRBV5-6
J gene: TRBJ2-7
CDR3 protein: ASSLDPMSTYEQY

V gene: TRBV6-1
J gene: TRBJ2-7
CDR3 protein: ASSTGYEQY

V gene: TRBV28
J gene: TRBJ1-2
CDR3 protein: ASDRGREGYT